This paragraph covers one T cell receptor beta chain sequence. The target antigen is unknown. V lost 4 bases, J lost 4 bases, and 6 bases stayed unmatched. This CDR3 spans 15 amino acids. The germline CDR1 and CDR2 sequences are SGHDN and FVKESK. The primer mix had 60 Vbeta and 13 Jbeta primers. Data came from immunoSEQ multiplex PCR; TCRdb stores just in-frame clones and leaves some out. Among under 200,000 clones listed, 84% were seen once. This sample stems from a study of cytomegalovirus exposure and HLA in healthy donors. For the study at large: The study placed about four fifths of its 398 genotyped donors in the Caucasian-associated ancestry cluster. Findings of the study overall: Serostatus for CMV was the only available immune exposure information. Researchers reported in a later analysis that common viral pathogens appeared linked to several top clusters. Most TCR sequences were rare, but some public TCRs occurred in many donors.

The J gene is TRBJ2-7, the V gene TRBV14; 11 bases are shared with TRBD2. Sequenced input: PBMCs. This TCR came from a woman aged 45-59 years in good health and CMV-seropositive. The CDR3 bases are TGTGCCAGCAGCCGAAGCACTAGCGGGGGATACGAGCAGTACTTC. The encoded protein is CASSRSTSGGYEQYF.